These 27 T cell receptor beta chains came from one sample sequenced in a study of long-term antiretroviral therapy in people with HIV. An immunoSEQ assay, version v3.0, was performed at survey level. Here immunoSEQ multiplex PCR was the method, and the copy in TCRdb shows in-frame clones only, minus some. This table has about 39,000 clones, 85% to 90% appearing once. The sequencing here drew on unsorted PBMCs, taken 3.1 years after starting antiretroviral therapy. The receptors here all came from a woman aged 45-59 years with HIV.

The chain carries TRBV10-1 and TRBJ2-1; 8 bases are a match to TRBD1. The CDR3 is 13 residues long. Germline trimming cut 6 bases from V and 10 bases from J; bases unmatched to any gene: 8. Germline loops: CDR1 WNHNN, CDR2 SYGVQD (reference sequence). CDR3 DNA: TGCGCCAGCAGCCAAAAGTACAGGGGGGAGCAGTTCTTC. It codes for CASSQKYRGEQFF.

This clone was picked up a small number of times. The V call is TRBV15, the J call TRBJ1-2; no firm D call. Trimming removed 3 bases at V and 1 base at J, with 12 bases between. The CDR3 loop spans 15 amino acids. Germline V gene lookup returns CDR1 LNHNV and CDR2 YYDKDF (reference sequence). The CDR3: CATSSGRNSNYGYTF. CDR3 nucleotides: TGTGCCACCAGCAGTGGGAGGAACAGTAACTATGGCTACACCTTC.

This clone was detected once. The CDR3 reads CAISETSGRGSYEQYF. In nucleotides, the CDR3 is TGTGCCATCAGCGAGACTAGCGGGAGGGGATCCTACGAGCAGTACTTC. The J gene is TRBJ2-7, the V gene TRBV10-3, with TRBD2 matching over 14 bases. Per germline, CDR1 ENHRY and CDR2 SYGVKD. The ends lost 6 bases at V and 1 base at J; junction bases unmatched: 5. This CDR3 contains 16 residues.

The J gene is TRBJ1-2, the V gene TRBV12-2. TRBV12-2 is marked as a pseudogene. The CDR3 loop spans 18 amino acids. Here the CDR3 DNA reads TGTGCAAGTCGCTTAGCGCAGACAGTGAGGGGGGGTAACTATGGCTACACCTTC. Protein product: CASRLAQTVRGGNYGYTF.

The J gene is TRBJ1-5, the V gene TRBV5-6; 7 bases agree with TRBD1. The CDR3 runs 14 residues. J gave up 9 bases and V 4 bases, and 10 bases lay outside the gene matches. Germline CDR1 reads SGHDT; CDR2 reads YYEEEE. CDR3 residues: CASSAGQAVWPQHF. As DNA, the CDR3 is TGTGCCAGCAGCGCTGGACAGGCTGTATGGCCCCAGCATTTT.

J is TRBJ2-7 and V is TRBV7-2; tentatively, D is TRBD2 (6 bases). This CDR3 region has 15 residues. Germline V CDR1 and CDR2: SGHTA, FQGNSA. Deletions cut 4 bases from V and 0 bases from J, with 13 bases between. CDR3 sequence reads: CASSSPGRPSYEQYF. The DNA of the CDR3 is TGTGCCAGCAGCTCCCCAGGGAGGCCCTCCTACGAGCAGTACTTC.

This chain joins TRBV5-8 and TRBJ2-7; D gene uncertain. This CDR3 has 15 residues. V dropped 0 bases and J dropped 6 bases, with 16 bases sitting between them. Germline-derived CDR1 and CDR2 are SGHTS and YDEGEE. The DNA for the CDR3 is TGTGCCAGCAGCTTGGGGCCAACACGGTTGAGCGAGCAGTACTTC. Translating it yields CASSLGPTRLSEQYF.

The V gene is TRBV5-4, the J gene TRBJ1-1; D call uncertain. Germline V CDR1 and CDR2: SGHNT, YYREEE (reference sequence). The CDR3 length is 16 residues. Trimming left V 4 bases short and J 2 bases short, with 18 bases between. The CDR3 loop is CASSPPRQVGNTEAFF. CDR3 in DNA: TGTGCCAGCAGCCCCCCTCGGCAGGTTGGAAACACTGAAGCTTTCTTT.

The chain combines TRBV29-1 with TRBJ2-1, with TRBD1 matching 7 bases. The length of the CDR3 is 16 residues. V lost 6 bases to trimming and J lost 7 bases; unmatched junction nucleotides: 18. Germline CDR1 is SQVTM and CDR2 is ANQGSEA. The CDR3, as DNA: TGCAGCGTACAGGGGCCCCGCCCCATGGGCTATAATGAGCAGTTCTTC. Protein product: CSVQGPRPMGYNEQFF.

The chain employs TRBV11-2 and TRBJ1-2; D remains ambiguous. V shed 4 bases and J shed 0 bases, with 6 bases lying between them. Germline assignment: CDR1 SGHAT and CDR2 FQNNGV. The CDR3 consists of 13 residues. CDR3 region: CASSSGTNYGYTF. CDR3 DNA sequence: TGTGCCAGCAGCTCGGGGACTAACTATGGCTACACCTTC.

This sequence joins TRBV9 and TRBJ1-6, with D unclear. The CDR3 consists of 14 residues. Germline values: CDR1 SGDLS, CDR2 YYNGEE. V was cut by 3 bases and J by 5 bases, with 9 bases left in between. CDR3: CASSARTDNSPLHF. CDR3 bases: TGTGCCAGCAGCGCTCGGACTGATAATTCACCCCTCCACTTT.

The chain combines TRBV5-1 with TRBJ1-4; TRBD1 might be the D (5 bases). This CDR3 region has 15 residues. The V and J ends lost 4 bases and 4 bases respectively, with 14 bases between them. Germline CDR1 reads SGHRS; CDR2 reads YFSETQ. CDR3 residues: CASSLRQPGNEKLFF. The CDR3 DNA is TGCGCCAGCAGCCTGAGACAGCCGGGTAATGAAAAACTGTTTTTT.

The J gene is TRBJ2-7, the V gene TRBV6-5; 10 bases agree with TRBD1. CDR1 is MNHEY, CDR2 SVGAGI, per germline. Losses at the gene ends were 2 bases for V and 3 bases for J; bases not matched to a gene: 7. The CDR3 is 16 amino acids. CDR3 in DNA: TGTGCCAGCAGTTACCGAGGGACAGGGGAAGGCTACGAGCAGTACTTC. Translation: CASSYRGTGEGYEQYF.

The genes are TRBV2 and TRBJ2-7; D unresolved. The CDR3 has 11 residues. Deletions cut 6 bases from V and 3 bases from J, with 6 bases between. The V gene's germline CDR1 is SNHLY and CDR2 FYNNEI. The DNA for the CDR3 is TGTGCCAGCAGGGAACGCTACGAGCAGTACTTC. Encoded protein: CASRERYEQYF.

The chain carries TRBV2 and TRBJ2-1; a weak D match, TRBD2 (5 bases). Germline CDR1 SNHLY, CDR2 FYNNEI. The ends were cut back, 8 bases at V and 6 bases at J, with 17 bases in the middle. The CDR3 runs 14 residues. The CDR3 DNA follows: TGTGCCAGCGCCGTCGACCTAGCATCCAATGAGCAGTTCTTC. Translation gives CASAVDLASNEQFF.

V gene TRBV4-1 combines with J gene TRBJ1-1, with D perhaps TRBD1 (5 bases). The ends were cut back, 1 base at V and 1 base at J, with 16 bases in the middle. Looked up from germline, CDR1 is MGHRA and CDR2 is YSYEKL. The CDR3 covers 17 residues. CDR3 sequence (DNA): TGCGCCAGCAGCCAAGCGTCTTCCGGGACGGGGAACACTGAAGCTTTCTTT. Protein: CASSQASSGTGNTEAFF.

The chain couples TRBV27 to TRBJ1-6, with D maybe TRBD1 (6 bases). This CDR3 contains 15 residues. Between the trimmed V and J ends, which lost 6 bases and 9 bases, there was a span of 18 bases. CDR1 and CDR2 (germline): MNHEY, SMNVEV (reference sequence). As DNA, the CDR3 is TGTGCCAGCAGGACACGACAGGACTCTAGTTCACCCCTCCACTTT. This gives the protein CASRTRQDSSSPLHF.

Note on this clone: At the DNA level, this CDR3 is encoded by other sequences in the same sample as well. The rearrangement joins TRBV18 to TRBJ1-1; D is undetermined. CDR1 is KGHSH and CDR2 is LQKENI in the germline V gene. Deletions cut 3 bases from V and 0 bases from J, with 5 bases between. The CDR3 is 13 amino acids. The CDR3 here is CASSPGVNTEAFF. The DNA for the CDR3 is TGTGCCAGCTCACCCGGGGTGAACACTGAAGCTTTCTTT. Using reference TRBV18 and TRBJ1-1 for the parts outside the CDR3, the full variable domain is NAGVMQNPRHLVRRRGQEARLRCSPMKGHSHVYWYRQLPEEGLKFMVYLQKENIIDESGMPKERFSAEFPKEGPSILRIQQVVRGDSAAYFCASSPGVNTEAFFGQGTRLTVV.

V and J are TRBV7-2 and TRBJ2-1, with unresolved D. Per germline, CDR1 SGHTA and CDR2 FQGNSA. V was trimmed by 7 bases and J by 8 bases, leaving 18 bases between them. This CDR3 is built from 14 residues. The CDR3: CASTSRGGLDEQFF. The CDR3 coding sequence is TGTGCCAGCACCTCACGTGGCGGTTTGGATGAGCAGTTCTTC.

This clone has just one count. The rearrangement uses TRBV2 and TRBJ2-7, with TRBD1 as a possible D gene (5 bases). Trimming removed 4 bases at V and 2 bases at J, with 18 bases between. From germline, CDR1 is SNHLY and CDR2 FYNNEI. The CDR3 has 16 amino acids. CDR3 sequence reads: CASSVGVGALPYEQYF. The DNA of the CDR3 is TGTGCCAGCAGTGTCGGTGTAGGGGCTCTCCCCTACGAGCAGTACTTC.

The chain recombines TRBV30 with TRBJ2-3, with D unresolved. Germline V gives CDR1 GTSNPN, CDR2 SVGIG (reference sequence). This CDR3 comprises 12 residues. V lost 3 bases to trimming and J lost 5 bases, with 9 bases between them. CDR3: CAWRLGRDTQYF. The CDR3 region has the DNA TGTGCCTGGAGATTGGGTAGAGATACGCAGTATTTT.

This chain joins TRBV7-9 and TRBJ1-2; D possibly corresponds to TRBD1 (6 bases). Germline V gives CDR1 SEHNR, CDR2 FQNEAQ (reference sequence). CDR3 length: 14 amino acids. The V end was cut by 5 bases, the J end by 4 bases, with 14 bases between. For the CDR3, the DNA is TGTGCCAGCAGCCCATACGACAGGATCTATGGCTACACCTTC. Translating it yields CASSPYDRIYGYTF.

Only one count was recorded for this clone. V gene TRBV30 combines with J gene TRBJ2-7; TRBD1 aligns across 11 bases. Germline-derived CDR1 and CDR2 are GTSNPN and SVGIG (reference sequence). This CDR3 contains 12 residues. J lost 12 bases, V lost 4 bases, and 8 bases had no gene match. CDR3 DNA sequence: TGTGCCTGGATCTCCGGGACAGGGGGTTCGTACTTC. Amino acids: CAWISGTGGSYF.

V gene TRBV9 combines with J gene TRBJ2-1; a weak D match, TRBD2 (7 bases). CDR3 length equals 15 residues. Germline CDR1 SGDLS, CDR2 YYNGEE. Trimming took off 0 bases at V and 6 bases at J, with 13 bases between the two ends. CDR3 residues: CASSVGGGQGNEQFF. The CDR3 nucleotides read TGTGCCAGCAGCGTAGGGGGGGGGCAGGGCAATGAGCAGTTCTTC.

The CDR3 nucleotides read TGTGCCAGCAGGACCCCAGGGGAAACCTACGAGCAGTACTTC. This translates into CASRTPGETYEQYF. The rearrangement links TRBV6-5 to TRBJ2-7; a weak D match, TRBD1 (6 bases). Germline lookup yields CDR1 MNHEY and CDR2 SVGAGI. The CDR3 runs 14 residues. V shed 6 bases and J shed 2 bases, with 14 bases lying between them.

J is TRBJ2-4 and V is TRBV6-5; 9 nucleotides align to TRBD1. There are 15 residues in the CDR3. Germline V CDR1 and CDR2: MNHEY, SVGAGI. V was clipped by 4 bases and J by 0 bases; unmatched bases: 1. CDR3 DNA: TGTGCCAGCAGTTCACAGGGGGCAGCCAAAAACATTCAGTACTTC. Its translation is CASSSQGAAKNIQYF.

V is TRBV27 and J is TRBJ1-1; 7 bases are shared with TRBD1. The CDR3 contains 16 residues. The V gene end was trimmed by 6 bases and the J gene end by 0 bases; junction bases not matched to a gene: 10. Germline assignment: CDR1 MNHEY and CDR2 SMNVEV (reference sequence). CDR3 DNA sequence: TGTGCCAGCAGGGCAAACAGGGGCCTCATGAACACTGAAGCTTTCTTT. This translates into CASRANRGLMNTEAFF.